One and the same sample provided the 20 T cell receptor beta chains below, sequenced in a study of T-cell reconstitution after alpha-beta-depleted transplantation in children. Unique molecular identifiers were incorporated during preparation of the TCRbeta library. TCRdb re-called the PCR reads with MiXCR, one entry per CDR3 protein. The table has around 500,000 distinct CDR3 sequences, about 12% seen once. Sequencing was performed on PBMCs from the stem cell graft donor, taken from the stem cell graft. These receptor sequences come from a human donor who donated a stem cell graft to a child with combined immunodeficiency.

The chain links TRBV10-3 to TRBJ2-7, with D possibly being TRBD2 (6 bases). The CDR3 runs 15 residues. V gave up 3 bases and J gave up 4 bases, with 16 bases separating them. CDR1 and CDR2 from the germline V gene are ENHRY and SYGVKD. The CDR3 region is CAISEGDSDFYEQYF. CDR3 bases: TGTGCCATCAGTGAAGGGGACTCCGATTTTTACGAGCAGTACTTC.

This clonotype was picked up a small number of times. The chain employs TRBV2 and TRBJ1-4; 9 positions match TRBD1. The CDR3 totals 14 residues. Germline-derived CDR1 and CDR2 are SNHLY and FYNNEI. Trimming removed 4 bases from V and 7 bases from J; junction bases left unmatched: 4. This chain's CDR3 is CASSGRDRAEKLFF. In DNA form, the CDR3 reads TGTGCCAGCAGTGGACGGGACAGGGCTGAAAAACTGTTTTTT.

This clonotype came up a few times. The rearrangement uses TRBV5-1 and TRBJ2-5; TRBD1 agrees at 8 bases. V dropped 2 bases and J dropped 5; count of bases not matched to a gene: 8. Looked up from germline, CDR1 is SGHRS and CDR2 is YFSETQ. This CDR3 is 15 amino acids long. The CDR3 reads CASSFTGGSWETQYF. In DNA, the CDR3 is TGCGCCAGCAGCTTCACAGGGGGGTCGTGGGAGACCCAGTACTTC.

This rearrangement joins TRBV7-8 to TRBJ1-5; 8 bases are a match to TRBD1. J gave up 6 bases and V 2 bases, and 9 bases lay outside the gene matches. This CDR3 comprises 16 residues. CDR1 and CDR2 (germline): SGHVS, FQNEAQ. The CDR3 here is CASSLSRRTGSQPQHF. The CDR3 DNA follows: TGTGCCAGCAGCTTATCAAGAAGGACAGGGTCTCAGCCCCAGCATTTT.

On this clonotype itself: An end of the junction differs from the germline gene, which may be a read error. This rearrangement joins TRBV18 to TRBJ1-4; D possibly corresponds to TRBD1 (6 bases). Per germline, CDR1 KGHSH and CDR2 LQKENI. This CDR3 has 17 amino acids. The CDR3 region is CASSPFNHGQTNEKLVF. The CDR3 bases are TGTGCCAGCTCACCTTTCAACCACGGACAGACTAATGAAAAACTGGTTTTT.

This clonotype occurred many times. The rearrangement joins TRBV12-3 or TRBV12-4 to TRBJ2-7; 7 bases are a match to TRBD1. The CDR3 is 13 amino acids. V gave up 5 bases and J gave up 4 bases; unmatched junction bases: 5. Here the CDR3 DNA reads TGTGCCAGCAGTCTACAGGGGTGGTACGAGCAGTACTTC. Translating it yields CASSLQGWYEQYF.

This clonotype was counted between two and nine times. The J gene is TRBJ2-3, the V gene TRBV20-1, with a weak D call TRBD2 (7 bases). The V end lost 7 bases, the J end lost 3 bases, and 17 bases lay between the germline ends. Germline CDR1 DFQATT, CDR2 SNEGSKA (reference sequence). The CDR3 is made up of 14 amino acids. CDR3: CSVVRGAPTDTQYF. CDR3 bases: TGCAGTGTCGTACGGGGGGCCCCTACAGATACGCAGTATTTT.

The V and J genes are TRBV4-2 and TRBJ1-4; tentative D call: TRBD1 (6 bases). This CDR3 region has 16 residues. V was trimmed by 5 bases and J by 5 bases, leaving 18 bases between them. Germline-derived CDR1 and CDR2 are LGHNA and YNFKEQ. The CDR3: CASSWRQDRENEKLFF. DNA of the CDR3: TGTGCCAGCAGCTGGCGACAGGACAGAGAAAATGAAAAACTGTTTTTT.

V usage is TRBV9 and J usage is TRBJ2-7; TRBD2 matches 9 bases. J gave up 3 bases and V 2 bases, and 3 bases lay outside the gene matches. This CDR3 has 14 residues. From germline, CDR1 is SGDLS and CDR2 YYNGEE. The CDR3: CASSVRGGNYEQYF. CDR3 bases: TGTGCCAGCAGCGTGCGGGGGGGGAACTACGAGCAGTACTTC.

This clonotype was recorded many times. The rearrangement joins TRBV12-3 or TRBV12-4 to TRBJ1-2; D might be TRBD1 (5 bases). CDR3 length equals 13 residues. Trimming removed 3 bases from V and 7 bases from J, with 12 bases in between. In DNA, the CDR3 is TGTGCCAGCAGTTTGACCCCGGGGGTTGGCTACACCTTC. Translation gives CASSLTPGVGYTF.

The chain uses TRBV20-1 and TRBJ2-5; 8 bases are shared with TRBD1. Germline V gene lookup returns CDR1 DFQATT and CDR2 SNEGSKA (reference sequence). The CDR3 contains 15 residues. V lost 1 base, J lost 5 bases, and 9 bases stayed unmatched. In DNA, the CDR3 is TGCAGTGCTAGAGGTGGGACAGGCCTCGGGGAGACCCAGTACTTC. Translation gives CSARGGTGLGETQYF.

The V call is TRBV30, the J call TRBJ1-5, with D tentatively TRBD1 (5 bases). CDR1 GTSNPN and CDR2 SVGIG come from the germline V gene (reference sequence). The CDR3 has 13 residues. V dropped 1 base and J dropped 3 bases, with 7 bases sitting between them. The CDR3 sequence: CAWSGGDNQPQHF. The CDR3 region has the DNA TGTGCCTGGAGTGGGGGGGACAATCAGCCCCAGCATTTT. Complete variable domain (other parts from reference TRBV30 and TRBJ1-5): SQTIHQWPATLVQPVGSPLSLECTVEGTSNPNLYWYRQAAGRGLQLLFYSVGIGQISSEVPQNLSASRPQDRQFILSSKKLLLSDSGFYLCAWSGGDNQPQHFGDGTRLSIL.

This clonotype was found a few times. V is TRBV27 and J is TRBJ1-5; possible D gene TRBD1, 5 bases. The V end lost 10 bases, the J end lost 2 bases, and 12 bases lay between the germline ends. The CDR3 is made up of 13 amino acids. Germline-derived CDR1 and CDR2 are MNHEY and SMNVEV (reference sequence). CDR3 sequence (DNA): TGTGCCACCCGGACAAGTCGCAATCAGCCCCAGCATTTT. Its translation is CATRTSRNQPQHF.

The sample holds a few counts of this clonotype. The chain recombines TRBV28 with TRBJ1-1, with 7 bases that match TRBD1. This CDR3 has 15 residues. Germline trimming cut 4 bases from V and 0 bases from J; bases unmatched to any gene: 5. Germline V gene data show CDR1 as MDHEN and CDR2 as SYDVKM. CDR3 bases: TGTGCCAGCAGTTCCCCGGGACAGTTGAACACTGAAGCTTTCTTT. Translation: CASSSPGQLNTEAFF. Supplemented by reference TRBV28 and TRBJ1-1, the full variable domain reads DVKVTQSSRYLVKRTGEKVFLECVQDMDHENMFWYRQDPGLGLRLIYFSYDVKMKEKGDIPEGYSVSREKKERFSLILESASTNQTSMYLCASSSPGQLNTEAFFGQGTRLTVV.

This clonotype appeared a few times. The V and J genes are TRBV5-5 and TRBJ2-7, with a possible D match to TRBD1 (6 bases). There are 14 residues in the CDR3. Trimming removed 1 base from V and 5 bases from J, with 13 bases in between. Germline V gives CDR1 SGHKS, CDR2 YYEKEE (reference sequence). This CDR3 reads CASSLIQGLNEQYF. CDR3 DNA sequence: TGTGCCAGCAGCTTGATACAGGGTCTAAACGAGCAGTACTTC.

Only a few counts were recorded for this clonotype. The chain links TRBV7-2 to TRBJ2-1; 7 bases are shared with TRBD2. This CDR3 comprises 16 residues. V was clipped by 4 bases and J by 12 bases; unmatched bases: 18. Germline loops: CDR1 SGHTA, CDR2 FQGNSA. Here the CDR3 DNA reads TGTGCCAGCAGCTCCGTGACTGGTGGGCGGGGGTTGGGGCAGTTCTTC. This translates into CASSSVTGGRGLGQFF.

V usage is TRBV4-1 and J usage is TRBJ2-7; D perhaps matches TRBD1 (6 bases). There are 13 residues in the CDR3. Germline loops: CDR1 MGHRA, CDR2 YSYEKL. V gave up 1 base and J gave up 8 bases, with 12 bases separating them. As DNA, the CDR3 is TGCGCCAGCAGCCAAGTTAACAGGGAAAAGCAGTACTTC. Translating it yields CASSQVNREKQYF.

This clonotype was counted only a few times. The gene calls are TRBV12-3 or TRBV12-4 and TRBJ2-5; D remains unclear. The CDR3 loop spans 13 amino acids. Deletions cut 3 bases from V and 5 bases from J, with 10 bases between. CDR3 amino acids: CASSFGPRETQYF. The CDR3 DNA is TGTGCCAGCAGTTTCGGACCCCGGGAGACCCAGTACTTC.

The rearrangement joins TRBV18 to TRBJ2-3; perhaps TRBD2 as D (5 bases). Germline CDR1 KGHSH, CDR2 LQKENI. V lost 2 bases, J lost 7 bases, and 10 bases lay in between. CDR3 size: 13 residues. The CDR3 DNA sequence: TGTGCCAGCTCACCAACGAAGACTAATACGCAGTATTTT. It translates to CASSPTKTNTQYF. Based on the CDR3 plus reference TRBV18 and TRBJ2-3, the full variable domain is NAGVMQNPRHLVRRRGQEARLRCSPMKGHSHVYWYRQLPEEGLKFMVYLQKENIIDESGMPKERFSAEFPKEGPSILRIQQVVRGDSAAYFCASSPTKTNTQYFGPGTRLTVL.

Many counts were recorded for this clonotype. The chain recombines TRBV5-1 with TRBJ2-1; 8 nucleotides align to TRBD2. The germline V gene encodes CDR1 SGHRS and CDR2 YFSETQ. Unmatched junction bases numbered 6, after V lost 7 bases and J lost 9 bases. There are 12 residues in the CDR3. This chain's CDR3 is CASRREVGEQFF. CDR3 sequence (DNA): TGCGCCAGCCGGCGGGAGGTGGGTGAGCAGTTCTTC. The whole variable domain, remainder taken from reference TRBV5-1 and TRBJ2-1, is KAGVTQTPRYLIKTRGQQVTLSCSPISGHRSVSWYQQTPGQGLQFLFEYFSETQRNKGNFPGRFSGRQFSNSRSEMNVSTLELGDSALYLCASRREVGEQFFGPGTRLTVL.